This record concerns one TCR beta chain sequence. Its antigen remains unidentified. No per-base quality is available; no much larger clone lies one base away. TCR beta VDJ combination and CDR3 sequence profiling used genomic DNA as the template. An Illumina HiSeq 2000 was the platform used for TCR repertoire sequencing. The paper's data handling went like this. Repertoire assessment relied on Simpson's diversity index, CDR3 size and DJ length profiles, and TRBV/TRBJ rearrangement plots. The most abundant DNA sequence in the deep sequencing data was defined as the immunodominant clone. CDR3 amino acid sequences were screened for sharing across subjects and compared with published repertoires and the VDJdb database. TCRdb's own reprocessing of the public reads used fastp at Q25 and MiXCR and kept productive beta chains. Every distinct CDR3 protein forms one entry, paired with its most common genes and DNA. These V and J calls are TCRdb output, not the study's own analysis. A total of 130,000 or so distinct CDR3 sequences appear in this sample, less than 45% of them only once. The top ten clones comprise 7.5% to 9.5% of the sample.

The CDR3 measures 14 amino acids from cysteine to phenylalanine. The kept DNA is CDR3 alone, 42 bases in frame from the first base. Between the V and J ends, shortened by 6 bases and 2 bases respectively, the junction contains 13 bases. CDR1 is given as LNHDA and CDR2 as SQIVND, both from the germline V gene (reference sequence). These data are taken from a study of CD8+CD57+ T cells in acquired aplastic anemia (dated by TCRdb to the late 2010s). Describing the broader study: A mean of approximately 2.9 ug of DNA, ranging from about 0.2 to 27.4 ug, was extracted from sorted CD4+ and CD8+ cells. For healthy donor samples, the average read count was about 10.8 million for CD4+ cells and 11 million to 13 million for CD8+ cells.

General study outcomes and caveats: Roughly 29 CD8+ CDR3 sequences were shared between patients and controls but appeared highly expressed in patients and within their immunodominant clones. CD8+ Simpson's diversity did not differ significantly between patients and healthy controls (P=0.060).

In the study, sorted CD4+ and CD8+ blood T cells from patients with severe aplastic anemia and from healthy subjects underwent deep sequencing of TCR repertoires. Ficoll-Paque density gradient centrifugation was used to isolate peripheral blood mononuclear cells. Before DNA extraction, CD4+ and CD8+ T cells were sorted by FACS or by magnetic beads. This sequence uses TRBV19 and TRBJ1-1, with the D gene too uncertain to name. This TCR derives from a human donor in good health, serving as a control. The source material was sorted CD4+, CD8+, or CD8+CD57+ T cells (not recorded which) from PBMCs. CDR3 sequence: CASSILGGNTEAFF. The DNA sequence is TGTGCCAGTAGCATCCTCGGCGGTAACACTGAAGCTTTCTTT.